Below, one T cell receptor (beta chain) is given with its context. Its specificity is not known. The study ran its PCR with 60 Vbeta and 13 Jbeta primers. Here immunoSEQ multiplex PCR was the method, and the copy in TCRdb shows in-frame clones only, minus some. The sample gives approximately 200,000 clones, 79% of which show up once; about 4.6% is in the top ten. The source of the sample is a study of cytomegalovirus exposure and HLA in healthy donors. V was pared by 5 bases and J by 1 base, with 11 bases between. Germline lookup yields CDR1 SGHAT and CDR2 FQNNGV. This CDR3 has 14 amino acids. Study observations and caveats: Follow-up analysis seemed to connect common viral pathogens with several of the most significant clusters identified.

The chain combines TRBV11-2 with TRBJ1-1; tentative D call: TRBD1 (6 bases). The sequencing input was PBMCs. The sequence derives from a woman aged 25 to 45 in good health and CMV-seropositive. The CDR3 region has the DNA TGTGCCAGCAGCCGGACAGTCGAGAACACTGAAGCTTTCTTT. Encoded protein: CASSRTVENTEAFF.